These 27 T cell receptor beta chains share one sample of origin, sequenced in a study of blood T cell repertoires in COVID-19. Only in-frame clones appear in the TCRdb table, and some are missing; sequencing was by immunoSEQ multiplex PCR. This table has 390,000 or so clones, 80% to 90% appearing once. The specimen was peripheral blood. The origin of the receptors is a woman in her 30s with active or convalescent COVID-19.

Regarding this clone: Other nucleotide sequences from this sample produce the same CDR3. V gene TRBV11-2 combines with J gene TRBJ2-1, with D tentatively TRBD2 (6 bases). This CDR3 comprises 13 residues. Trimming removed 1 base from V and 6 bases from J, with 7 bases in between. Germline CDR1 reads SGHAT; CDR2 reads FQNNGV. The chain's CDR3 is CASSLGGVNEQFF. CDR3 DNA sequence: TGTGCCAGCAGCTTAGGCGGGGTCAATGAGCAGTTCTTC.

The chain uses TRBV2 and TRBJ1-2; no clear D gene. Looked up from germline, CDR1 is SNHLY and CDR2 is FYNNEI. Trimming took off 3 bases at V and 0 bases at J, with 5 bases between the two ends. The CDR3 loop spans 13 amino acids. The CDR3 loop is CASSEAPNYGYTF. As DNA, the CDR3 is TGTGCCAGCAGTGAGGCTCCTAACTATGGCTACACCTTC.

V gene TRBV5-1 combines with J gene TRBJ1-2; no definite D call. Trimming left V 1 base short and J 6 bases short, with 16 bases between. Germline V gene sequence: CDR1 SGHRS, CDR2 YFSETQ. The CDR3 spans 15 residues. CDR3 in DNA: TGCGCCAGCAGCTTGCCGACTAACGACAAGAATGGCTACACCTTC. As protein: CASSLPTNDKNGYTF.

This chain connects TRBV6-5 to TRBJ2-1; 11 bases line up with TRBD2. Germline assignment: CDR1 MNHEY and CDR2 SVGAGI. The CDR3 runs 16 residues. Trimming took 3 bases from V and 7 from J; bases not matched to a gene: 8. DNA for the CDR3: TGTGCCAGCAGTTATTCGGTAGCGGGGGGGCTAAATGAGCAGTTCTTC. It translates to CASSYSVAGGLNEQFF.

The gene calls are TRBV4-1 and TRBJ1-1, with 10 bases fitting TRBD1. Germline assignment: CDR1 MGHRA and CDR2 YSYEKL. With V trimmed by 4 bases and J by 0 bases, 17 bases remained unmatched. This CDR3 comprises 20 residues. The CDR3 region is CASSLRQGASVWDMNTEAFF. The CDR3 DNA sequence: TGCGCCAGCAGCCTAAGACAGGGGGCGTCCGTATGGGATATGAACACTGAAGCTTTCTTT.

V is TRBV19 and J is TRBJ2-7, with 9 bases identical to TRBD2. Trimming took 6 bases from V and 2 from J; bases not matched to a gene: 5. Germline CDR1 and CDR2: LNHDA and SQIVND (reference sequence). The CDR3 runs 14 residues. CDR3 loop: CASSTAGGPYEQYF. The CDR3 nucleotides are TGTGCCAGTAGCACTGCGGGGGGGCCCTACGAGCAGTACTTC.

The chain recombines TRBV19 with TRBJ2-7, with D perhaps matching TRBD1 (5 bases). The CDR3 extends over 13 amino acids. Germline CDR1 and CDR2: LNHDA and SQIVND (reference sequence). V gave up 6 bases and J gave up 0 bases, with 9 bases separating them. The CDR3, as DNA: TGTGCCAGTAGCCCGACAGCCTCCTACGAGCAGTACTTC. It encodes CASSPTASYEQYF.

V is TRBV20-1 and J is TRBJ2-3; TRBD2 matches at 13 bases. Germline CDR1 DFQATT, CDR2 SNEGSKA (reference sequence). The CDR3 has 19 residues. J lost 2 bases, V lost 3 bases, and 14 bases had no gene match. CDR3 residues: CSASSGGLAGRQNTDTQYF. CDR3 DNA: TGCAGTGCTAGTAGTGGGGGACTAGCGGGGCGACAAAACACAGATACGCAGTATTTT.

The CDR3 protein is CASSLGGGQAVYGYTF. CDR3 DNA: TGCGCCAGCAGCTTGGGTGGAGGGCAGGCGGTCTATGGCTACACCTTC. This chain joins TRBV5-1 and TRBJ1-2; D unclear. CDR1 and CDR2 (germline): SGHRS, YFSETQ. The CDR3 loop spans 16 amino acids. With 0 bases removed from V and 4 bases from J, the gap between germline ends came to 16 bases.

V gene TRBV5-1 combines with J gene TRBJ2-5, with a possible D match to TRBD1 (5 bases). V lost 4 bases, J lost 2 bases, and 15 bases lay in between. Germline CDR1 and CDR2: SGHRS and YFSETQ. The CDR3 covers 15 residues. CDR3 residues: CASSPQPTEQETQYF. The CDR3 DNA reads TGCGCCAGCAGCCCGCAACCGACAGAACAAGAGACCCAGTACTTC.

The chain is built from TRBV5-6 and TRBJ2-1, with 9 bases fitting TRBD1. V shed 4 bases, J shed 5 bases, and the junction held 7 bases outside the gene matches. This CDR3 is 15 amino acids long. Germline V gives CDR1 SGHDT, CDR2 YYEEEE. CDR3 bases: TGTGCCAGCAGCGTAGGGACAGGGAGTAACAATGAGCAGTTCTTC. Protein: CASSVGTGSNNEQFF.

The chain recombines TRBV5-4 with TRBJ1-2; D is undetermined. The CDR3 spans 13 residues. From germline, CDR1 is SGHNT and CDR2 YYREEE (reference sequence). V dropped 1 base and J dropped 3 bases, with 7 bases sitting between them. The CDR3 sequence is CASSLSEDYGYTF. CDR3 DNA sequence: TGTGCCAGCAGCTTGAGCGAGGACTATGGCTACACCTTC. Supplemented by reference TRBV5-4 and TRBJ1-2, the full variable domain reads ETGVTQSPTHLIKTRGQQVTLRCSSQSGHNTVSWYQQALGQGPQFIFQYYREEENGRGNFPPRFSGLQFPNYSSELNVNALELDDSALYLCASSLSEDYGYTFGSGTRLTVV.

The CDR3 sequence is CASSLAPADYNEQFF. The CDR3 DNA sequence: TGCGCCAGCAGCTTGGCCCCTGCAGATTACAATGAGCAGTTCTTC. The chain links TRBV5-1 to TRBJ2-1; D not resolved. CDR3 length equals 15 residues. Germline-derived CDR1 and CDR2 are SGHRS and YFSETQ. Trimming removed 0 bases from V and 4 bases from J, with 11 bases in between.

The chain carries TRBV23-1 and TRBJ1-1; 7 bases match TRBD1. TRBV23-1 is reported as an ORF; its role is uncertain. This CDR3 is 18 amino acids long. The V gene end was trimmed by 10 bases and the J gene end by 6 bases; junction bases not matched to a gene: 26. The CDR3: CANPPGQTQTELSAEAFF. The CDR3, as DNA: TGCGCCAACCCACCGGGACAGACACAAACGGAATTGAGCGCTGAAGCTTTCTTT.

This chain links TRBV27 with TRBJ1-2; tentatively, D is TRBD1 (6 bases). With 2 bases removed from V and 6 bases from J, the gap between germline ends came to 10 bases. There are 13 residues in the CDR3. Germline loops: CDR1 MNHEY, CDR2 SMNVEV (reference sequence). The CDR3 loop is CASSLNRVDGYTF. In DNA, the CDR3 is TGTGCCAGCAGTTTAAACAGGGTAGATGGCTACACCTTC.

The chain combines TRBV18 with TRBJ2-5, with TRBD2 identical over 10 bases. After removal of 3 bases from V and 1 base from J, the junction contained 8 bases not matched to a gene. The CDR3 contains 17 residues. From germline, CDR1 is KGHSH and CDR2 LQKENI. CDR3 sequence (DNA): TGTGCCAGCTCACCTTCTATAGCGGGGGGCACCCAAGAGACCCAGTACTTC. Translation gives CASSPSIAGGTQETQYF.

V usage is TRBV6-5 and J usage is TRBJ2-1, with 9 positions matching TRBD2. V lost 8 bases, J lost 6 bases, and 11 bases stayed unmatched. The CDR3 runs to 15 residues. From germline, CDR1 is MNHEY and CDR2 SVGAGI. The CDR3, as DNA: TGTGCCAGCGGGGAACCGGGACTAGCAGGCAATGAGCAGTTCTTC. Its translation: CASGEPGLAGNEQFF.

The chain links TRBV6-6 to TRBJ2-7, with TRBD2 identical over 8 bases. This CDR3 has 16 amino acids. Germline loops: CDR1 MNHNY, CDR2 SVGAGI (reference sequence). J lost 5 bases, V lost 0 bases, and 9 bases had no gene match. CDR3 nucleotides: TGTGCCAGCAGTTACTCGAGCGGGAGAAAATCGGACGAGCAGTACTTC. Translation gives CASSYSSGRKSDEQYF.

V is TRBV2 and J is TRBJ2-3; 9 bases align to TRBD2. CDR1 and CDR2 (germline): SNHLY, FYNNEI. This CDR3 contains 15 residues. Trimming at V came to 7 bases and at J to 7 bases, leaving 12 bases not matched to a gene. As DNA, the CDR3 is TGTGCCAGCAAGTCTAGCGGGGACCTTAGCTATACGCAGTATTTT. It yields the protein CASKSSGDLSYTQYF.

This clone was picked up a small number of times. The chain has TRBV4-1 and TRBJ1-5; 10 bases match TRBD1. The CDR3 spans 15 residues. The ends lost 3 bases at V and 5 bases at J; junction bases unmatched: 4. Germline V gene data show CDR1 as MGHRA and CDR2 as YSYEKL. This chain's CDR3 is CASSQDRGVDQPQHF. The CDR3 nucleotides are TGCGCCAGCAGCCAGGACAGGGGGGTGGATCAGCCCCAGCATTTT.

In this sample, this clone turned up once. V usage is TRBV4-1 and J usage is TRBJ2-2, with 11 bases fitting TRBD2. CDR1 and CDR2 (germline): MGHRA, YSYEKL. The CDR3 is 17 residues long. With 1 base clipped from V and 4 bases from J, the junction kept 5 bases outside the gene matches. DNA for the CDR3: TGCGCCAGCAGCCAAGGATCGGGACTAGCGGTCACCGGGGAGCTGTTTTTT. Translating gives CASSQGSGLAVTGELFF.

Here the CDR3 reads CASTSGGQPQHF. CDR3 coding DNA: TGTGCCAGCACCTCAGGGGGTCAGCCCCAGCATTTT. The chain recombines TRBV27 with TRBJ1-5, with 7 bases matching TRBD1. The CDR3 has 12 amino acids. The germline V gene encodes CDR1 MNHEY and CDR2 SMNVEV (reference sequence). V shed 7 bases, J shed 6 bases, and the junction held 3 bases outside the gene matches.

This clone was detected a few times. The chain employs TRBV6-2 or TRBV6-3 and TRBJ2-7, with D possibly matching TRBD2 (5 bases). CDR1 is MNHEY and CDR2 is SVGEGT in the germline V gene. The length of the CDR3 is 18 residues. V shed 5 bases and J shed 2 bases, with 25 bases lying between them. CDR3 nucleotides: TGTGCCAGCAGTGCTAGTCAGTCCGGGTCCTGGAGGACCTACGAGCAGTACTTC. Its translation: CASSASQSGSWRTYEQYF.

This chain links TRBV7-2 with TRBJ2-3; D uncertain. Trimming shortened V by 6 bases and J by 2 bases, and 9 bases separated the two germline ends. The CDR3 is 13 residues long. Germline values: CDR1 SGHTA, CDR2 FQGNSA. CDR3 amino acids: CASSSQVTDTQYF. CDR3 sequence (DNA): TGTGCCAGCAGTAGTCAAGTCACAGATACGCAGTATTTT.

V usage is TRBV5-1 and J usage is TRBJ1-1; D gene unclear. V was cut by 1 base and J by 1 base, with 8 bases left in between. The CDR3 loop spans 14 amino acids. Germline CDR1 and CDR2: SGHRS and YFSETQ. Written as DNA, the CDR3 is TGCGCCAGCAGCTTGTATGCCGGGAACACTGAAGCTTTCTTT. It yields the protein CASSLYAGNTEAFF.

V is TRBV5-6 and J is TRBJ2-1, with TRBD1 matching over 7 bases. The length of the CDR3 is 17 residues. Looked up from germline, CDR1 is SGHDT and CDR2 is YYEEEE. Trimming cost V 0 bases and J 0 bases; bases outside gene matches: 6. The CDR3: CASSLGSQGVSYNEQFF. The DNA for the CDR3 is TGTGCCAGCAGCTTGGGGTCCCAGGGGGTCTCCTACAATGAGCAGTTCTTC.

The genes are TRBV6-6 and TRBJ1-2; weak D call: TRBD1 (6 bases). The CDR3 spans 12 residues. Germline assignment: CDR1 MNHNY and CDR2 SVGAGI (reference sequence). V lost 4 bases and J lost 4, with 7 bases in between. The CDR3 reads CASSSDSYGYTF. The CDR3 nucleotides are TGTGCCAGCAGTTCGGACAGCTATGGCTACACCTTC.